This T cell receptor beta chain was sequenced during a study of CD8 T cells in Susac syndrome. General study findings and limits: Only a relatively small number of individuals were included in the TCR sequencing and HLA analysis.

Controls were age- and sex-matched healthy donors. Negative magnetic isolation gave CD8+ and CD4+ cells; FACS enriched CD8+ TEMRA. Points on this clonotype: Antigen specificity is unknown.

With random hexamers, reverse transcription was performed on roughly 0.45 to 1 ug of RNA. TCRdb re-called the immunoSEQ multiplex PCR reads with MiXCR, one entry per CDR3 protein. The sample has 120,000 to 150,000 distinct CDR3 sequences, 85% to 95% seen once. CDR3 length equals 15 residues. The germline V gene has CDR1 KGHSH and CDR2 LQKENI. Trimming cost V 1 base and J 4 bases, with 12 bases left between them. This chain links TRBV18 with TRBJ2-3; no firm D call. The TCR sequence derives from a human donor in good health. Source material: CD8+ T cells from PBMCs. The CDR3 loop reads CASSPHPLLADTQYF. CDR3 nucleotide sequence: TGTGCCAGCTCACCACATCCACTTTTGGCAGATACGCAGTATTTT.